This T cell receptor beta chain was retrieved from a study of T cell responses to AZD1222 COVID-19 vaccine. Germline CDR1 is SGHAT and CDR2 is FQNNGV. J was trimmed by 1 base and V by 1 base; bases with no gene match: 1. This CDR3 is built from 15 residues. General study results and limits: Mostly white British, mostly female donors; authors suggested clonal diversity may be underestimated. Baseline testing showed seropositivity in only six or seven AZD1222 recipients. Unmutated variant regions are reportedly targeted by nearly half of spike-specific TCRs.

Profiling relied on immunoSEQ multiplex PCR, and the TCRdb table lists in-frame clones only, not all of them. The data show about 270,000 clones, 90% to 95% seen once. Comments on this clone: Its specificity is unknown.

The source was peripheral blood, collected 28 days after the second AZD1222 dose. This chain uses TRBV11-2 with TRBJ2-7; 10 bases align to TRBD2. The clonotype comes from an adult who received the AZD1222 COVID-19 vaccine. The chain's CDR3 is CASSLGTSGSYEQYF. CDR3 in DNA: TGTGCCAGCAGCTTAGGGACTAGCGGTTCCTACGAGCAGTACTTC.